This T cell receptor (beta chain) is drawn from a study of blood T cell repertoires in COVID-19. Background on the study: T cells, B-cell-depleted T cells, or PBMCs provided the cDNA or gDNA that served as material.

TCRdb's table, derived via immunoSEQ multiplex PCR, lists solely in-frame clones and lacks some. The table includes roughly 290,000 clones, 70% to 90% detected once. This clone appeared a single time. Germline V gene lookup returns CDR1 LGHDT and CDR2 YNNKEL (reference sequence). The CDR3 has 14 residues. Germline trimming cut 3 bases from V and 9 bases from J; bases unmatched to any gene: 7. What was sequenced was peripheral blood. The sequence derives from a woman aged 50 to 60 with active or convalescent COVID-19. The V call is TRBV3-1 (or the pseudogene TRBV3-2), the J call TRBJ2-1; 8 bases match TRBD1. Written as DNA, the CDR3 is TGTGCCAGCAGCCAGGCGACAGGGGTGGGTGAGCAGTTCTTC. Translated, it gives CASSQATGVGEQFF.